Reported below is one T cell receptor (beta chain). Its antigen is as yet unknown. The sample originates from a study of shared clonotypes between healthy human individuals. Study-level results: Compared with memory subsets, naive subsets generally had larger estimated richness.

Using immunoSEQ multiplex PCR, the repertoire was profiled, and TCRdb retains in-frame clones only, with some absent. This table has about 690,000 clones, 80% to 95% appearing once. The CDR3 has 17 amino acids. Trimming at V came to 2 bases and at J to 5 bases, leaving 9 bases not matched to a gene. CDR1 is MGHRA, CDR2 YSYEKL, per germline. The sample taken for sequencing was memory CD8+ T cells from PBMCs. As to subset: CD45RO+ cells pooled with CCR7-negative TemRA cells. The clonotype originates from a young man in good health. Some clones in this sample may be carry-over from other donors' samples. The J gene is TRBJ2-5, the V gene TRBV4-1; 12 nucleotides match TRBD2. CDR3 in DNA: TGCGCCAGCAGCCAATTGCTAGCGGGAGGGCTTTTCGAGACCCAGTACTTC. Translation: CASSQLLAGGLFETQYF.